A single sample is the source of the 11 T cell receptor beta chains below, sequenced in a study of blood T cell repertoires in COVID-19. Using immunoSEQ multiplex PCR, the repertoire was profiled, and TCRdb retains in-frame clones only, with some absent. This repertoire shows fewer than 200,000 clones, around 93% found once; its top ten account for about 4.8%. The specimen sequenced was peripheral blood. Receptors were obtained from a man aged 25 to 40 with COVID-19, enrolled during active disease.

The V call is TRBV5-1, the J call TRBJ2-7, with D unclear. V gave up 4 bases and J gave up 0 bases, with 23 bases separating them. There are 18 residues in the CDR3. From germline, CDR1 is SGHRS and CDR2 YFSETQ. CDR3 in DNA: TGCGCCAGCAGCCCCCCTCCAGGCCGGCTTACATCCTCCTACGAGCAGTACTTC. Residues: CASSPPPGRLTSSYEQYF.

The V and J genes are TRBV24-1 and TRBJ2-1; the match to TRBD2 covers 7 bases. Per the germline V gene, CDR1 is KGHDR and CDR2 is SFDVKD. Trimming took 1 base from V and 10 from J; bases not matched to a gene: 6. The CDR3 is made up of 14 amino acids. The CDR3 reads CATSDFGGGGEQFF. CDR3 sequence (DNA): TGTGCCACCAGTGATTTTGGTGGGGGAGGGGAGCAGTTCTTC.

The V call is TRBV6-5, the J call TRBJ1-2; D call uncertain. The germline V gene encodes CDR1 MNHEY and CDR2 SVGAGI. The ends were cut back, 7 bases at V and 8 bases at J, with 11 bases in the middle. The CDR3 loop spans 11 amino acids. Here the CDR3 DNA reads TGTGCCAGCACTTCCGCGGGGGGCTACACCTTC. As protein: CASTSAGGYTF.

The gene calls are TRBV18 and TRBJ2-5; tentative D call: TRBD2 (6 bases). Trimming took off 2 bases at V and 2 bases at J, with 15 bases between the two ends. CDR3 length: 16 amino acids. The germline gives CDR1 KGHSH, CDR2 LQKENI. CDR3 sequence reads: CASSPGRRGNQETQYF. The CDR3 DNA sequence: TGTGCCAGCTCACCAGGCAGACGGGGGAATCAAGAGACCCAGTACTTC.

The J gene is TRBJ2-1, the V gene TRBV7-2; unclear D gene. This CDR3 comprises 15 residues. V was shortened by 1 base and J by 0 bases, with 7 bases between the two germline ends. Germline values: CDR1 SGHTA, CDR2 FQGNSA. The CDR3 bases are TGTGCCAGCAGCTTAGTGGCTAGCTCCTACAATGAGCAGTTCTTC. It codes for CASSLVASSYNEQFF.

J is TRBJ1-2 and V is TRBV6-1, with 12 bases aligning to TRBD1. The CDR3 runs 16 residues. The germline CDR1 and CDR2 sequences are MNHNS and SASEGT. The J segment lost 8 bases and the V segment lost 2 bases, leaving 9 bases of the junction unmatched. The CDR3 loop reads CASSERWGQGARGYTF. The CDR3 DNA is TGTGCCAGCAGTGAAAGGTGGGGACAGGGGGCGCGGGGCTACACCTTC.

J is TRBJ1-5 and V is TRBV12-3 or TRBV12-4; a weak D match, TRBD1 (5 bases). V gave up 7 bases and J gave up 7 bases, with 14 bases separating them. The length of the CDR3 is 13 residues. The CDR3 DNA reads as TGTGCCAGCACCCCCGGGGGGGGACAGCCCCAGCATTTT. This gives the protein CASTPGGGQPQHF.

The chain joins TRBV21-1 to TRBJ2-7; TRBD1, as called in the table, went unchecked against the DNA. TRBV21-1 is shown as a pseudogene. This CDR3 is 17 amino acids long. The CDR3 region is CASSRSRQGRVGAEQYF. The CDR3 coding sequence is TGTGCCAGCAGCAGAAGTAGACAGGGGCGCGTCGGAGCCGAGCAGTACTTC.

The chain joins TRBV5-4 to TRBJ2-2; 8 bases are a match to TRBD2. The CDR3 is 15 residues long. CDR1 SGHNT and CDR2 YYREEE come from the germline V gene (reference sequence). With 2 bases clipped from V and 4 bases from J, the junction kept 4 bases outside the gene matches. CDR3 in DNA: TGTGCCAGCAGCTTAGGGCTAGCGGGCACCGGGGAGCTGTTTTTT. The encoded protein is CASSLGLAGTGELFF.

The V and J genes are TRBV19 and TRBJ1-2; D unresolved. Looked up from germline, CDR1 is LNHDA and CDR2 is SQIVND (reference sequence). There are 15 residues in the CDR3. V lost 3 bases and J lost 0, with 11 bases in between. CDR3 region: CASSMREFSNYGYTF. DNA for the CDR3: TGTGCCAGTAGTATGAGAGAGTTCTCTAACTATGGCTACACCTTC.

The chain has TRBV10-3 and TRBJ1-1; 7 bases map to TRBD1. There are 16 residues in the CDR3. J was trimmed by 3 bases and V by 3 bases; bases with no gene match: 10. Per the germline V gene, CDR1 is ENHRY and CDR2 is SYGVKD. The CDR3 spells CAISELKGGLDTEAFF. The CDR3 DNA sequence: TGTGCCATCAGTGAATTAAAAGGGGGCCTGGACACTGAAGCTTTCTTT.